The 23 T cell receptor beta chains below come from one sample, sequenced in a study of blood T cells in healthy people across ages. For the second PCR, which ran for about 7 to 12 cycles, a sample-barcoded 5' primer and a J-beta primer mix were used. One entry per CDR3 protein results from TCRdb running MiXCR on the 5' RACE reads. The data show some 1.7 million distinct CDR3 sequences, 28% seen once. What was sequenced was blood. Receptors originate from a woman aged 30 to 39 in good health.

Of note for this clonotype: It may be a read error: a sequence one base away is much more abundant. The chain's CDR3 is CSVEGGRAGEQYF. Written as DNA, the CDR3 is TGCAGCGTTGAGGGGGGGAGGGCAGGTGAGCAGTACTTC. The chain carries TRBV29-1 and TRBJ2-7; 7 bases are shared with TRBD2. The germline V gene has CDR1 SQVTM and CDR2 ANQGSEA. Unmatched junction bases numbered 9, after V lost 3 bases and J lost 7 bases. CDR3 size: 13 residues.

This clonotype was observed at least ten times. This chain links TRBV5-1 with TRBJ2-1, with 8 bases lining up with TRBD2. The germline gives CDR1 SGHRS, CDR2 YFSETQ. This CDR3 has 13 residues. After removal of 4 bases from V and 9 bases from J, the junction contained 6 bases not matched to a gene. CDR3 loop: CASSPGTRGEQFF. CDR3 DNA: TGCGCCAGCAGCCCTGGGACTAGGGGTGAGCAGTTCTTC. Full variable domain (remainder filled in from reference TRBV5-1 and TRBJ2-1): KAGVTQTPRYLIKTRGQQVTLSCSPISGHRSVSWYQQTPGQGLQFLFEYFSETQRNKGNFPGRFSGRQFSNSRSEMNVSTLELGDSALYLCASSPGTRGEQFFGPGTRLTVL.

This clonotype was counted at least ten times. The gene calls are TRBV9 and TRBJ2-4; 8 nucleotides agree with TRBD1. This CDR3 region has 17 residues. Germline V gives CDR1 SGDLS, CDR2 YYNGEE. The junction had 9 bases not matched to a gene; V was cut back by 3 bases and J by 1 base. In nucleotides, the CDR3 is TGTGCCAGCAGCGCGACAGGGGCCCCTCGTGCCAAAAACATTCAGTACTTC. Residues: CASSATGAPRAKNIQYF.

This chain uses TRBV7-2 with TRBJ2-3; perhaps D is TRBD1 or TRBD2 (5 bases each). CDR3 length: 16 residues. Germline-derived CDR1 and CDR2 are SGHTA and FQGNSA. Trimming removed 5 bases from V and 6 bases from J, with 21 bases in between. This CDR3 reads CASSASNPRAGDTQYF. In DNA form, the CDR3 reads TGTGCCAGCAGCGCTAGCAACCCCAGGGCAGGGGATACGCAGTATTTT.

The rearrangement links TRBV30 to TRBJ2-7; TRBD1 agrees at 11 bases. V was clipped by 4 bases and J by 0 bases; unmatched bases: 2. CDR3 length equals 14 residues. CDR1 and CDR2 (germline): GTSNPN, SVGIG (reference sequence). DNA of the CDR3: TGTGCCTGGAAGGGACAGGGGGTCTCCTACGAGCAGTACTTC. Residues: CAWKGQGVSYEQYF.

This clonotype was seen just once. One end of the junction fails to match germline, which may point to a read error. This chain uses TRBV20-1 with TRBJ2-1, with D perhaps TRBD2 (5 bases). The J call is in doubt because the DNA end fits TRBJ2-7 better. Germline CDR1 and CDR2: DFQATT and SNEGSKA (reference sequence). The CDR3 loop spans 13 amino acids. Here the CDR3 DNA reads TGCAGAGCTAGCCCCCTTTCCTACAATGAGCAGTACTTC. Its translation: CRASPLSYNEQYF.

This clonotype has a count of ten or more. The genes are TRBV28 and TRBJ2-3; 13 bases agree with TRBD2. V shed 3 bases, J shed 11 bases, and the junction held 11 bases outside the gene matches. Germline loops: CDR1 MDHEN, CDR2 SYDVKM. CDR3 length: 16 residues. CDR3 sequence: CASSFPGLAGPEEQYF. In nucleotides, the CDR3 is TGTGCCAGCAGTTTCCCGGGACTAGCGGGACCCGAGGAGCAGTATTTT.

The chain is built from TRBV10-3 and TRBJ2-2, with 10 bases fitting TRBD1. With V trimmed by 6 bases and J by 6 bases, 4 bases remained unmatched. The CDR3 loop spans 14 amino acids. Looked up from germline, CDR1 is ENHRY and CDR2 is SYGVKD. The CDR3, as DNA: TGTGCCATCAGCTCCGGGACAGGGGCCGGGGAGCTGTTTTTT. This codes for CAISSGTGAGELFF.

The chain joins TRBV12-5 to TRBJ2-4; 7 nucleotides align to TRBD1. The CDR3 contains 15 residues. Germline-derived CDR1 and CDR2 are LGHNT and FRNRAP. V lost 5 bases and J lost 0; bases outside the gene matches: 4. CDR3: CASGDPGGAKNIQYF. As DNA, the CDR3 is TGTGCTAGTGGTGACCCAGGGGGAGCCAAAAACATTCAGTACTTC.

The rearrangement joins TRBV2 to TRBJ1-2; TRBD1 is a possible D gene (6 bases). V was pared by 7 bases and J by 3 bases, with 15 bases between. This CDR3 comprises 14 residues. Germline CDR1 reads SNHLY; CDR2 reads FYNNEI. Here the CDR3 DNA reads TGTGCCAGCAAAGGCGGGGGCGTTGACTATGGCTACACCTTC. Its protein product is CASKGGGVDYGYTF.

V gene TRBV20-1 combines with J gene TRBJ2-1, with 7 positions matching TRBD1. Germline trimming cut 3 bases from V and 2 bases from J; bases unmatched to any gene: 7. This CDR3 is built from 15 residues. The germline V gene has CDR1 DFQATT and CDR2 SNEGSKA (reference sequence). The CDR3 coding sequence is TGCAGTGCTAGCTCGCCGGGACAGCCCTACAATGAGCAGTTCTTC. Protein: CSASSPGQPYNEQFF.

The chain combines TRBV28 with TRBJ2-5; a possible D gene is TRBD1 (6 bases). Trimming shortened V by 7 bases and J by 4 bases, and 16 bases separated the two germline ends. Germline V lookup: CDR1 MDHEN, CDR2 SYDVKM. The CDR3 consists of 14 residues. CDR3 in DNA: TGTGCCAGCAAGGACCCAGGGGAAGTAGAGACCCAGTACTTC. Its translation is CASKDPGEVETQYF.

This clonotype was seen a few times. This chain links TRBV15 with TRBJ2-3; 9 bases fit TRBD1. Germline CDR1 reads LNHNV; CDR2 reads YYDKDF (reference sequence). Losses at the gene ends were 3 bases for V and 6 bases for J; bases not matched to a gene: 10. The CDR3 runs 16 residues. As DNA, the CDR3 is TGTGCCACCAGCAGCTACGACAGGGGGGGTGATGATACGCAGTATTTT. This translates into CATSSYDRGGDDTQYF.

The rearrangement uses TRBV29-1 and TRBJ2-6, with D unresolved. Germline CDR1 SQVTM, CDR2 ANQGSEA. The V and J ends lost 4 bases and 0 bases respectively, with 13 bases between them. The CDR3 covers 16 residues. The CDR3 region has the DNA TGCAGCGTTGGTGGCCTCAAGGGCTCTGGGGCCAACGTCCTGACTTTC. It translates to CSVGGLKGSGANVLTF. Using reference TRBV29-1 and TRBJ2-6 for the parts outside the CDR3, the full variable domain is SAVISQKPSRDICQRGTSLTIQCQVDSQVTMMFWYRQQPGQSLTLIATANQGSEATYESGFVIDKFPISRPNLTFSTLTVSNMSPEDSSIYLCSVGGLKGSGANVLTFGAGSRLTVL.

V is TRBV7-2 and J is TRBJ2-3; 11 bases match TRBD2. Germline loops: CDR1 SGHTA, CDR2 FQGNSA. Unmatched junction bases numbered 6, after V lost 8 bases and J lost 2 bases. CDR3 size: 15 residues. Here the CDR3 DNA reads TGTGCCAGCGGGCGACTAGCGGGGATCACAGATACGCAGTATTTT. Translating it yields CASGRLAGITDTQYF.

This clonotype was recorded at least ten times. The V gene is TRBV5-1, the J gene TRBJ2-7; 7 bases are shared with TRBD1. V shed 4 bases and J 2 bases; nucleotides not matched to a gene: 6. Per germline, CDR1 SGHRS and CDR2 YFSETQ. The CDR3 length is 14 residues. Here the CDR3 reads CASSVGDSPYEQYF. The DNA of the CDR3 is TGCGCCAGCAGCGTGGGGGACAGTCCCTACGAGCAGTACTTC.

The chain is built from TRBV12-3 or TRBV12-4 and TRBJ1-1; D gene ambiguous. This CDR3 spans 15 amino acids. Trimming removed 2 bases from V and 0 bases from J, with 10 bases in between. The DNA of the CDR3 is TGTGCCAGCAGTTTACAGTTTGGGGTGAACACTGAAGCTTTCTTT. Its translation is CASSLQFGVNTEAFF.

V usage is TRBV2 and J usage is TRBJ2-1; 8 nucleotides match TRBD2. The CDR3 sequence is 16 residues long. The J segment lost 6 bases and the V segment lost 1 base, leaving 8 bases of the junction unmatched. In germline, CDR1 is SNHLY, CDR2 FYNNEI. CDR3 amino acids: CASSEVLPGLVNEQFF. The CDR3 nucleotides are TGTGCCAGCAGTGAAGTTCTTCCGGGACTAGTCAATGAGCAGTTCTTC.

This clonotype was detected many times. The chain uses TRBV4-3 and TRBJ1-2; 8 nucleotides match TRBD1. The junction had 4 bases not matched to a gene; V was cut back by 1 base and J by 3 bases. The CDR3 sequence is 15 residues long. Germline values: CDR1 LGHNA, CDR2 YSLEER. This chain's CDR3 is CASSQGTGLDYGYTF. DNA for the CDR3: TGCGCCAGCAGCCAAGGGACAGGGTTGGACTATGGCTACACCTTC.

On this clonotype itself: This may stem from a read error, because a much larger clone lies one nucleotide away. The chain links TRBV10-2 to TRBJ2-7; no reliable D call. The CDR3 is 12 residues long. The V gene's germline CDR1 is WSHSY and CDR2 SAAADI. The CDR3 DNA sequence: TGCACCACCGATACAGCCGGCTACGAGCAGTACTTC. Residues: CTTDTAGYEQYF.

This clonotype was picked up a small number of times. This chain connects TRBV10-2 to TRBJ2-7; possibly TRBD2 for D (6 bases). Germline V gene lookup returns CDR1 WSHSY and CDR2 SAAADI. This CDR3 is built from 15 residues. Trimming took off 5 bases at V and 1 base at J, with 15 bases between the two ends. CDR3 in DNA: TGCGCCAGCAGTCCTAGCGCCCGAGGGTCCTACGAGCAGTACTTC. This encodes CASSPSARGSYEQYF.

This clonotype was observed a handful of times. The genes are TRBV5-1 and TRBJ2-1, with a possible D match to TRBD2 (6 bases). The CDR3 spans 12 residues. V was pared by 4 bases and J by 10 bases, with 12 bases between. The germline V gene encodes CDR1 SGHRS and CDR2 YFSETQ. The DNA for the CDR3 is TGCGCCAGCAGCCCGGGGGTACGGGAGCAGTTCTTC. This encodes CASSPGVREQFF.

This clonotype was detected only a few times. This chain uses TRBV6-2 or TRBV6-3 with TRBJ2-6; D not certain. The CDR3 contains 16 residues. V dropped 5 bases and J dropped 1 base, with 12 bases sitting between them. Germline assignment: CDR1 MNHEY and CDR2 SVGEGT. DNA for the CDR3: TGTGCCAGCAGTACCCGGCTGGTTTCTGGGGCCAACGTCCTGACTTTC. Protein sequence: CASSTRLVSGANVLTF.